Reported below is one T cell receptor beta chain. Its antigen remains undetermined. There are no base qualities to consult, and no much larger clone falls within one base. This sample was included in a study of siplizumab effects on memory and regulatory T cells (dated by TCRdb to the late 2010s). Regarding the study in general: The study looked at the effect of siplizumab, an anti-CD2 antibody, on alloreactive T-cell subsets in allogeneic mixed lymphocyte reactions made from human PBMCs.

Sorted unstimulated T cells and proliferating T cells recovered from mixed lymphocyte reactions underwent TCRbeta CDR3 sequencing. Fresh whole blood from approximately 9 HLA-typed healthy donors was used to isolate PBMCs. To map where alloreactive clones came from, unstimulated CD4+ regulatory T cells were FACS-sorted. Libraries were built with the immunoSEQ multiplex PCR assay. Around 100,000 TCR templates per sample were assayed by the deep sequencing platform. Genomic DNA extracted from sorted T cells was used for TCRbeta CDR3 sequencing. The paper's processing steps were these. The R programming language was used for clonal analysis of TCRbeta CDR3 data. Alloreactive CD4+ and CD8+ clones were identified by comparing unstimulated samples to CFSE-low samples taken after the reaction. Alloreactive CD4+ clones were assigned to regulatory or non-regulatory origin by matching sequences to sorted unstimulated Treg and non-Treg repertoires. Drawn from immuneACCESS, this table holds only the in-frame rearrangements with V and J called that TCRdb kept. Clones are partly lost; checked studies trace under half to an unresolved V gene and leave the rest unexplained. D and trimming were read from the DNA, whereas the V and J calls and clone size are those reported in that table. The sample has tens of thousands of clones on record, roughly 89% of them singletons. The ten biggest clones cover around 1.4% of the sample.

The full study reports these points: Because sequences below about 10^-5 frequency were poorly captured, only a minor fraction of alloreactive clones could be mapped to unstimulated subsets. A naive or memory phenotype could not be assigned to roughly 75-97% of proliferating CD4+ or CD8+ clones. The cumulative frequency of alloreactive sequences that could be traced back to unstimulated CD4+ memory T cells was significantly reduced by siplizumab. Among mappable alloreactive CD4+ clones, the Treg-derived fraction averaged approximately 69% with siplizumab versus around 25% in control reactions. No functional confirmation was obtained for the suppressive function of proliferating Tregs from siplizumab cultures. Unstimulated naive T cells appeared more diverse than memory T cells, and naive cells seemed to contribute substantially to the alloresponse.

The source material was Tregs sorted from blood. The source of this sequence is a human donor in good health.

The DNA sequence is as follows: TGTGCCAGCTCACCTATCGGGAGTCTCTCTGGAAACACCATATATTTT. Its translation reads: CASSPIGSLSGNTIYF. This receptor chain uses TRBV18 and TRBJ1-3; the D gene lacks a confident call. CDR1 and CDR2 (KGHSH, LQKENI) derive from the germline V gene. From cysteine to phenylalanine, the CDR3 is 16 amino acids long. CDR3 DNA is the only sequence kept; it has 48 bases, read in frame from the first base. Relative to germline, V is 3 bases shorter and J is 0 bases shorter, with 12 bases between their ends.